These 9 T cell receptor beta chains were all obtained from the same sample, sequenced in a study of T-cell memory formation after mild COVID-19. TCRdb itself ran the 5' RACE reads through MiXCR, one entry per CDR3 protein. The sample includes 180,000 or so distinct CDR3 sequences, 11% seen only once; the top ten take about 3.8%. Input material: PBMCs or a T cell subset sorted from them (not recorded which). The receptors derive from a man between 18 and 29 years old who had mild COVID-19 (a few samples of this study predate the infection). Cell type and time point are not known.

This clonotype was recorded a few times. The V gene is TRBV12-3 or TRBV12-4, the J gene TRBJ1-1; D not certain. The CDR3 extends over 14 amino acids. The V end was cut by 0 bases, the J end by 4 bases, with 9 bases between. CDR3 sequence (DNA): TGTGCCAGCAGTTTAGCAAGGATGGGCACTGAAGCTTTCTTT. Translating it yields CASSLARMGTEAFF.

This chain joins TRBV10-1 and TRBJ2-7; D is perhaps TRBD1 (5 bases). CDR1 WNHNN and CDR2 SYGVQD come from the germline V gene (reference sequence). Between the trimmed V and J ends, which lost 6 bases and 2 bases, there was a span of 11 bases. CDR3 length: 13 amino acids. As DNA, the CDR3 is TGCGCCAGCAGCTCCGGACAAACCTACGAGCAGTACTTC. Its translation: CASSSGQTYEQYF.

This clonotype was recorded a few times. This chain links TRBV5-1 with TRBJ2-1, with D maybe TRBD2 (5 bases). The CDR3 consists of 16 residues. CDR1 SGHRS and CDR2 YFSETQ come from the germline V gene. Trimming took off 3 bases at V and 0 bases at J, with 13 bases between the two ends. CDR3 bases: TGCGCCAGCAGCTCCATCGAGGGCAGCTCCTACAATGAGCAGTTCTTC. As protein: CASSSIEGSSYNEQFF. Drawing the rest from reference TRBV5-1 and TRBJ2-1, the complete variable domain is KAGVTQTPRYLIKTRGQQVTLSCSPISGHRSVSWYQQTPGQGLQFLFEYFSETQRNKGNFPGRFSGRQFSNSRSEMNVSTLELGDSALYLCASSSIEGSSYNEQFFGPGTRLTVL.

This clonotype was counted a few times. This rearrangement joins TRBV5-1 to TRBJ2-7; either TRBD1 or TRBD2 may fit D (5 bases each). The CDR3 consists of 15 residues. Germline loops: CDR1 SGHRS, CDR2 YFSETQ. V was pared by 4 bases and J by 6 bases, with 20 bases between. The CDR3 loop reads CASSPGLRAGAEQYV. DNA of the CDR3: TGCGCCAGCAGCCCAGGACTCCGGGCTGGGGCCGAGCAGTACGTC.

This clonotype has ten or more counts. The rearrangement joins TRBV20-1 to TRBJ2-2; D is perhaps TRBD1 or TRBD2 (6 bases each). CDR3 length equals 13 residues. Germline CDR1 is DFQATT and CDR2 is SNEGSKA (reference sequence). V was trimmed by 3 bases and J by 6 bases, leaving 11 bases between them. CDR3 protein: CSARKGGPGELFF. The CDR3 DNA follows: TGCAGTGCTAGGAAGGGGGGCCCCGGGGAGCTGTTTTTT.

This clonotype was recorded a few times. The rearrangement uses TRBV7-8 and TRBJ1-6, with 7 bases fitting TRBD1. The CDR3 spans 15 residues. Germline-derived CDR1 and CDR2 are SGHVS and FQNEAQ. Trimming cost V 5 bases and J 8 bases; bases outside gene matches: 9. CDR3 coding DNA: TGTGCCAGCAGCACCCGACAGGGTTTAGATTCACCCCTCCACTTT. It is translated as CASSTRQGLDSPLHF.

This clonotype was detected ten times or more. The V and J genes are TRBV12-3 or TRBV12-4 and TRBJ1-6, with D tentatively TRBD1 (6 bases). V was clipped by 6 bases and J by 4 bases, with 10 bases between them. The CDR3 has 14 residues. For the CDR3, the DNA is TGTGCCAGCAGCATAGGGGGGTATAATTCACCCCTCCACTTT. Translating it yields CASSIGGYNSPLHF.

In this sample, this clonotype turned up a few times. The rearrangement joins TRBV2 to TRBJ1-1; D remains unclear. The V and J ends lost 6 bases and 0 bases respectively, with 11 bases between them. Germline V gene lookup returns CDR1 SNHLY and CDR2 FYNNEI. The CDR3 spans 14 residues. Here the CDR3 reads CASSWGGLNTEAFF. The CDR3 coding sequence is TGTGCCAGCAGCTGGGGAGGGTTGAACACTGAAGCTTTCTTT.

This clonotype was counted many times. This chain connects TRBV10-3 to TRBJ2-1; 8 positions agree with TRBD2. The trim removed 10 bases at V and 5 bases at J, leaving 16 bases unmatched. Germline-derived CDR1 and CDR2 are ENHRY and SYGVKD. CDR3 length equals 16 residues. In DNA form, the CDR3 reads TGTGCCACCACCGGGGCAGCTAGCGGGCTTGACAATGAGCAGTTCTTC. This sequence encodes CATTGAASGLDNEQFF.